This TCR beta chain was identified in a study of long-term antiretroviral therapy in people with HIV. Runs used v3.0 of the immunoSEQ assay and were done at survey level. The protocol was immunoSEQ multiplex PCR, while the TCRdb copy is restricted to in-frame clones and leaves out a portion. The profile shows some 20,000 clones, approximately 84% of them singletons. Trimming took 5 bases from V and 5 from J; bases not matched to a gene: 10. Germline V gene data show CDR1 as LNHDA and CDR2 as SQIVND (reference sequence). CDR3 length: 15 residues. The rearrangement links TRBV19 to TRBJ2-5; TRBD2 matches 8 bases. The source is a man under 40 with HIV. Material: unsorted PBMCs, obtained around 6 years after starting antiretroviral therapy. CDR3 in DNA: TGTGCCAGTAGTCCATCAGGCCTAGCGGGTGAGACCCAGTACTTC. Amino acids: CASSPSGLAGETQYF.